Below, 16 T cell receptor beta chains from the same sample are listed, as sequenced in a study of blood T cell repertoires in COVID-19. Only in-frame clones appear in the TCRdb table, and some are missing; sequencing was by immunoSEQ multiplex PCR. The sample carries some 190,000 clones, 80% to 90% recorded once. Material for sequencing was peripheral blood. These receptors originate from a human donor in a cohort sampled during active COVID-19.

The rearrangement links TRBV7-9 to TRBJ1-6, with TRBD1 matching 7 bases. There are 15 residues in the CDR3. Unmatched junction bases numbered 7, after V lost 4 bases and J lost 7 bases. Germline values: CDR1 SEHNR, CDR2 FQNEAQ (reference sequence). Here the CDR3 DNA reads TGTGCCAGCAGCTCTCGACAGGGTAACAATTCACCCCTCCACTTT. Translation: CASSSRQGNNSPLHF.

This chain connects TRBV5-6 to TRBJ2-6; possible D gene TRBD2, 7 bases. CDR1 is SGHDT, CDR2 YYEEEE, per germline. The CDR3 covers 18 residues. Between the trimmed V and J ends, which lost 4 bases and 0 bases, there was a span of 17 bases. DNA of the CDR3: TGTGCCAGCAGCCCCTATGGGGGGGCCCTCTCTGGGGCCAACGTCCTGACTTTC. This gives the protein CASSPYGGALSGANVLTF.

This chain joins TRBV7-9 and TRBJ1-3; 7 nucleotides align to TRBD1. This CDR3 region has 15 residues. Germline CDR1 is SEHNR and CDR2 is FQNEAQ (reference sequence). Trimming at V came to 3 bases and at J to 0 bases, leaving 2 bases not matched to a gene. This CDR3 is CASSLAGGSGNTIYF. The DNA for the CDR3 is TGTGCCAGCAGCTTGGCAGGGGGCTCTGGAAACACCATATATTTT.

The V call is TRBV3-1 (or the pseudogene TRBV3-2), the J call TRBJ2-3, with D uncertain. Trimming removed 4 bases at V and 4 bases at J, with 12 bases between. This CDR3 is built from 14 residues. Germline loops: CDR1 LGHDT, CDR2 YNNKEL (reference sequence). The CDR3 reads CASSLLLGADTQYF. The CDR3 bases are TGTGCCAGCAGCCTACTATTAGGCGCAGATACGCAGTATTTT.

The chain links TRBV30 to TRBJ2-3; TRBD2 might be the D (6 bases). V was cut by 7 bases and J by 1 base, with 15 bases left in between. The germline gives CDR1 GTSNPN, CDR2 SVGIG (reference sequence). CDR3 length: 14 amino acids. The CDR3 nucleotides read TGTGCCTCTCACTCGGCTAGCGGCACAGATACGCAGTATTTT. Protein: CASHSASGTDTQYF.

This chain connects TRBV7-2 to TRBJ2-7; the match to TRBD1 covers 9 bases. The CDR3 sequence is 14 residues long. V lost 4 bases to trimming and J lost 4 bases; unmatched junction nucleotides: 5. CDR1 and CDR2 from the germline V gene are SGHTA and FQGNSA. The CDR3 loop is CASSSGTGQYEQYF. The DNA of the CDR3 is TGTGCCAGCAGCTCCGGGACAGGGCAGTACGAGCAGTACTTC.

The chain employs TRBV27 and TRBJ2-2; 7 bases are a match to TRBD1. J gave up 3 bases and V 0 bases, and 1 base lay outside the gene matches. In germline, CDR1 is MNHEY, CDR2 SMNVEV (reference sequence). This CDR3 spans 15 amino acids. This chain's CDR3 is CASSLSGTDTGELFF. The CDR3 DNA sequence: TGTGCCAGCAGTTTATCGGGGACAGACACCGGGGAGCTGTTTTTT.

This sequence joins TRBV2 and TRBJ2-1, with TRBD2 identical over 7 bases. CDR1 and CDR2 (germline): SNHLY, FYNNEI. With 4 bases clipped from V and 9 bases from J, the junction kept 6 bases outside the gene matches. The CDR3 consists of 13 residues. The CDR3, as DNA: TGTGCCAGCAGTGGTTGGACTAGTGGTGAGCAGTTCTTC. Amino acid sequence: CASSGWTSGEQFF.

V is TRBV30 and J is TRBJ2-1; perhaps TRBD2 as D (5 bases). The V end was cut by 2 bases, the J end by 4 bases, with 12 bases between. Germline V CDR1 and CDR2: GTSNPN, SVGIG (reference sequence). CDR3 size: 14 residues. The CDR3 DNA reads TGTGCCTGGAGTCGGGGTCAGGAGTACAATGAGCAGTTCTTC. It specifies CAWSRGQEYNEQFF.

The chain carries TRBV7-2 and TRBJ1-3; D ambiguous. Trimming shortened V by 5 bases and J by 0 bases, and 11 bases separated the two germline ends. The CDR3 is 15 residues long. Looked up from germline, CDR1 is SGHTA and CDR2 is FQGNSA. CDR3 residues: CASSARLGSGNTIYF. The DNA of the CDR3 is TGTGCCAGCAGCGCCCGACTGGGCTCTGGAAACACCATATATTTT.

This sequence joins TRBV19 and TRBJ2-3; D is undetermined. The germline V gene encodes CDR1 LNHDA and CDR2 SQIVND (reference sequence). This CDR3 contains 12 residues. V lost 10 bases, J lost 6 bases, and 14 bases lay in between. The CDR3 is CATAMARDTQYF. CDR3 sequence (DNA): TGTGCCACCGCCATGGCGAGGGATACGCAGTATTTT. Full variable domain (missing parts from reference TRBV19 and TRBJ2-3): DGGITQSPKYLFRKEGQNVTLSCEQNLNHDAMYWYRQDPGQGLRLIYYSQIVNDFQKGDIAEGYSVSREKKESFPLTVTSAQKNPTAFYLCATAMARDTQYFGPGTRLTVL.

The rearrangement joins TRBV3-1 (or the pseudogene TRBV3-2) to TRBJ2-1; TRBD2 aligns across 9 bases. Per germline, CDR1 LGHDT and CDR2 YNNKEL (reference sequence). Losses at the gene ends were 5 bases for V and 6 bases for J; bases not matched to a gene: 8. This CDR3 comprises 15 residues. The CDR3 DNA reads as TGTGCCAGCAGCGCCCACGCGGGGGGGCCCAATGAGCAGTTCTTC. This gives the protein CASSAHAGGPNEQFF.

V is TRBV7-9 and J is TRBJ1-3; no firm D call. The CDR3 length is 12 residues. V gave up 2 bases and J gave up 7 bases, with 6 bases separating them. Germline-derived CDR1 and CDR2 are SEHNR and FQNEAQ (reference sequence). Here the CDR3 reads CASSLTLNTIYF. Written as DNA, the CDR3 is TGTGCCAGCAGCTTAACTTTGAACACCATATATTTT.

The V and J genes are TRBV2 and TRBJ2-1; D possibly corresponds to TRBD2 (6 bases). Deletions cut 1 base from V and 11 bases from J, with 12 bases between. The CDR3 has 13 amino acids. Germline V lookup: CDR1 SNHLY, CDR2 FYNNEI. DNA of the CDR3: TGTGCCAGCAGTGAAGAAGGCGGGACTCAGCAGTTCTTC. Its protein product is CASSEEGGTQQFF.

The chain is built from TRBV23-1 and TRBJ2-7, with 7 bases aligning to TRBD1. TRBV23-1 is assigned to the ORF class and has an uncertain function. The CDR3 length is 14 residues. V gave up 4 bases and J gave up 6 bases; unmatched junction bases: 9. Written as DNA, the CDR3 is TGCGCCAGCAGTCTATTTGACAGGGTTTGCGAGCAGTACGTC. Protein: CASSLFDRVCEQYV.

This sequence joins TRBV24-1 and TRBJ1-2; 9 nucleotides match TRBD1. Trimming took 3 bases from V and 7 from J; bases not matched to a gene: 8. Germline CDR1 reads KGHDR; CDR2 reads SFDVKD. The CDR3 has 15 amino acids. CDR3 coding DNA: TGTGCCACCAGTGATCACAGGACAGGGGATGGTGGCTACACCTTC. Its protein is CATSDHRTGDGGYTF.